One sample yielded the 15 T cell receptor beta chains listed below, sequenced in a study of cytomegalovirus exposure and HLA in healthy donors. PCR involved 60 Vbeta and 13 Jbeta primers. Some clones are missing from TCRdb's copy, which holds only in-frame ones; the method was immunoSEQ multiplex PCR. The repertoire consists of roughly 100,000 clones, with around 73% occurring once and the leading ten covering approximately 1.2%. Sequences were obtained from PBMCs. These receptor sequences come from a man aged 30-40 years in good health and CMV-seronegative.

This chain joins TRBV14 and TRBJ1-2, with D perhaps matching TRBD1 (6 bases). CDR1 and CDR2 (germline): SGHDN, FVKESK. This CDR3 contains 16 residues. V lost 5 bases, J lost 3 bases, and 19 bases lay in between. The CDR3 sequence: CASSTRNGGADYGYTF. DNA of the CDR3: TGTGCCAGCAGCACCCGAAACGGGGGGGCTGACTATGGCTACACCTTC.

This clone was recorded at least ten times. The gene calls are TRBV10-3 and TRBJ1-5, with 10 positions matching TRBD1. Unmatched junction bases numbered 16, after V lost 10 bases and J lost 4 bases. This CDR3 spans 17 amino acids. The germline V gene has CDR1 ENHRY and CDR2 SYGVKD. CDR3 sequence reads: CARGAGTGESENQPQHF. CDR3 DNA sequence: TGTGCCAGGGGGGCCGGGACAGGGGAATCAGAAAATCAGCCCCAGCATTTT.

The V and J genes are TRBV2 and TRBJ2-2; a possible D gene is TRBD2 (6 bases). The CDR3 length is 15 residues. Germline assignment: CDR1 SNHLY and CDR2 FYNNEI. The V and J ends lost 6 bases and 1 base respectively, with 12 bases between them. CDR3 sequence: CASRQRAGNTGELFF. For the CDR3, the DNA is TGTGCCAGCAGGCAGCGGGCAGGGAACACCGGGGAGCTGTTTTTT. The full variable domain, in which reference TRBV2 and TRBJ2-2 provide the parts outside the CDR3, is EPEVTQTPSHQVTQMGQEVILRCVPISNHLYFYWYRQILGQKVEFLVSFYNNEISEKSEIFDDQFSVERPDGSNFTLKIRSTKLEDSAMYFCASRQRAGNTGELFFGEGSRLTVL.

V and J are TRBV20-1 and TRBJ2-1; D might be TRBD1 (5 bases). CDR3 size: 11 residues. V lost 3 bases to trimming and J lost 5 bases, with 5 bases between them. Germline lookup yields CDR1 DFQATT and CDR2 SNEGSKA (reference sequence). In nucleotides, the CDR3 is TGCAGTGCTAGGACAGACAATGAGCAGTTCTTC. Its translation is CSARTDNEQFF.

This chain connects TRBV27 to TRBJ2-7; the match to TRBD1 covers 7 bases. Trimming at V came to 6 bases and at J to 2 bases, leaving 4 bases not matched to a gene. CDR3 length equals 13 residues. Germline loops: CDR1 MNHEY, CDR2 SMNVEV (reference sequence). Here the CDR3 reads CASRRQGTYEQYF. CDR3 DNA: TGTGCCAGCAGAAGACAGGGTACCTACGAGCAGTACTTC.

About this clone itself: The junction does not match germline at one end; this may be a read error. This rearrangement joins TRBV7-9 to TRBJ2-7, with TRBD1 identical over 9 bases. The CDR3 is 16 residues long. In germline, CDR1 is SEHNR, CDR2 FQNEAQ (reference sequence). The CDR3 DNA follows: TGTTCCAGCAGCCCTCGCGGACAGGGGCGTTCCTACGAGCAGTACTTC. The encoded protein is CSSSPRGQGRSYEQYF.

V gene TRBV18 combines with J gene TRBJ1-6; 7 positions match TRBD1. The CDR3 has 18 residues. Trimming cost V 8 bases and J 10 bases; bases outside gene matches: 23. Germline CDR1 and CDR2: KGHSH and LQKENI. CDR3 amino acids: CASEKTGIRQGVRSPLHF. DNA of the CDR3: TGTGCCAGCGAAAAAACCGGCATTCGTCAGGGGGTAAGGTCACCCCTCCACTTT.

The rearrangement links TRBV7-2 to TRBJ1-1; D is uncertain. The CDR3 has 12 amino acids. Trimming stripped 6 bases from V and 4 bases from J, with 9 bases between. Germline lookup yields CDR1 SGHTA and CDR2 FQGNSA. The CDR3 DNA reads as TGTGCCAGCAGTCAGGTCGTCACTGAAGCTTTCTTT. Its translation is CASSQVVTEAFF.

The CDR3 spells CASSPRAASGSNRVTGELFF. The CDR3, as DNA: TGCGCCAGCAGCCCTCGGGCCGCTAGCGGGAGTAACCGGGTCACCGGGGAGCTGTTTTTT. The chain joins TRBV4-3 to TRBJ2-2, with 10 bases identical to TRBD2. The V gene end was trimmed by 4 bases and the J gene end by 4 bases; junction bases not matched to a gene: 18. Germline V gene lookup returns CDR1 LGHNA and CDR2 YSLEER. CDR3 size: 20 residues.

V is TRBV4-1 and J is TRBJ1-1, with 7 bases aligning to TRBD1. J lost 11 bases, V lost 2 bases, and 11 bases had no gene match. Germline V lookup: CDR1 MGHRA, CDR2 YSYEKL. The CDR3 contains 14 residues. CDR3 in amino acids: CASSQLTGARGAFF. The DNA for the CDR3 is TGCGCCAGCAGCCAATTAACAGGGGCCCGTGGCGCTTTCTTT.

The chain links TRBV19 to TRBJ1-5, with 7 bases identical to TRBD1. Germline assignment: CDR1 LNHDA and CDR2 SQIVND (reference sequence). The CDR3 runs 14 residues. J lost 5 bases, V lost 6 bases, and 7 bases had no gene match. The CDR3 DNA sequence: TGTGCCAGTAGAGGGGGCCAGGGGGATCAGCCCCAGCATTTT. Its translation: CASRGGQGDQPQHF.

This chain joins TRBV6-5 and TRBJ1-3, with TRBD1 identical over 8 bases. The germline CDR1 and CDR2 sequences are MNHEY and SVGAGI. After removal of 8 bases from V and 4 bases from J, the junction contained 7 bases not matched to a gene. CDR3 length: 14 residues. Here the CDR3 DNA reads TGTGCCAGCGAGCCAGGGGGCGCAGGAAACACCATATATTTT. The encoded protein is CASEPGGAGNTIYF.

Written as DNA, the CDR3 is TGTGCCAGCAGCTTCCTAGGCCACCAGTTCTTC. Translated, it gives CASSFLGHQFF. This rearrangement joins TRBV7-9 to TRBJ2-1; the D is unclear. Germline V gene lookup returns CDR1 SEHNR and CDR2 FQNEAQ (reference sequence). Trimming cost V 3 bases and J 13 bases, with 10 bases left between them. The CDR3 length is 11 residues. Supplemented by reference TRBV7-9 and TRBJ2-1, the full variable domain reads DTGVSQNPRHKITKRGQNVTFRCDPISEHNRLYWYRQTLGQGPEFLTYFQNEAQLEKSRLLSDRFSAERPKGSFSTLEIQRTEQGDSAMYLCASSFLGHQFFGPGTRLTVL.

Written as DNA, the CDR3 is TGTGCCAGCACCGACAGGGGCAATCAGCCCCAGCATTTT. Amino acids: CASTDRGNQPQHF. The chain is built from TRBV7-8 and TRBJ1-5; 7 bases map to TRBD1. The CDR3 sequence is 13 residues long. Trimming cost V 7 bases and J 2 bases; bases outside gene matches: 2. Germline V CDR1 and CDR2: SGHVS, FQNEAQ.

The chain recombines TRBV28 with TRBJ2-7; 14 bases fit TRBD2. V dropped 1 base and J dropped 7; count of bases not matched to a gene: 6. Germline values: CDR1 MDHEN, CDR2 SYDVKM. The CDR3 consists of 16 residues. CDR3 nucleotides: TGTGCCAGCAGTTTATTGACTAGCGGGAGGGTCTGGGAGCAGTACTTC. Translating it yields CASSLLTSGRVWEQYF.